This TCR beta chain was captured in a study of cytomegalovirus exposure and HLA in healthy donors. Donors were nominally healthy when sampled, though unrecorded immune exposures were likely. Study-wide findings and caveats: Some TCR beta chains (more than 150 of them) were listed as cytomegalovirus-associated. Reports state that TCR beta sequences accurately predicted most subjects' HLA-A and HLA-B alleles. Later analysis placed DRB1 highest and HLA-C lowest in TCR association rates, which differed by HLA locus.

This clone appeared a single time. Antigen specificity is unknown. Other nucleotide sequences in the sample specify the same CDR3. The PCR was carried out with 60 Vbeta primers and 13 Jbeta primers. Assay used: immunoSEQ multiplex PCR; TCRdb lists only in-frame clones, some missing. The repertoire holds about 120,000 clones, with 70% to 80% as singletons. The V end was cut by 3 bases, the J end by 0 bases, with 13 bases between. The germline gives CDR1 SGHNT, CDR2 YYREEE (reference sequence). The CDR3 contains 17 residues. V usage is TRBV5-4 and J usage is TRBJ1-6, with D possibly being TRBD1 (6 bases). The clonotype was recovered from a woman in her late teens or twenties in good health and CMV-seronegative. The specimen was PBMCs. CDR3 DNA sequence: TGTGCCAGCAGCTCCGGACAGACGAGCTCCTATAATTCACCCCTCCACTTT. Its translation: CASSSGQTSSYNSPLHF.